These 2 T cell receptor beta chains came from one sample sequenced in a study of relationships among human T cell subsets. The T cell receptor alpha and beta CDR3 regions were amplified from mRNA by semiquantitative ARM-PCR. Exponential amplification used communal superprimers after tagged nested gene-specific primers in ARM-PCR. TCRdb reprocessed the multiplex PCR reads with MiXCR, giving one entry per CDR3 protein. The repertoire holds 10,000 to 15,000 distinct CDR3 sequences, with roughly 65% as singletons. Th1 cells were collected as flow-through following bead selections for CD25, CD56 and CD294. The sample was CD4+ Th1 cells sorted from blood. These receptors originate from a man between 40 and 49 years old in good health.

J is TRBJ1-1 and V is TRBV12-3 or TRBV12-4; D not certain. This CDR3 is 13 amino acids long. V lost 3 bases to trimming and J lost 3 bases, with 8 bases between them. The CDR3 DNA is TGTGCCAGCAGTTTTGGAGAGGACACTGAAGCTTTCTTT. Protein: CASSFGEDTEAFF.

The V call is TRBV28, the J call TRBJ2-1; 10 bases align to TRBD2. This CDR3 region has 16 residues. V was clipped by 2 bases and J by 8 bases; unmatched bases: 9. The germline CDR1 and CDR2 sequences are MDHEN and SYDVKM. The CDR3 region is CASSLRASGRIYEQFF. For the CDR3, the DNA is TGTGCCAGCAGTTTACGGGCTAGCGGGAGAATCTATGAGCAGTTCTTC.